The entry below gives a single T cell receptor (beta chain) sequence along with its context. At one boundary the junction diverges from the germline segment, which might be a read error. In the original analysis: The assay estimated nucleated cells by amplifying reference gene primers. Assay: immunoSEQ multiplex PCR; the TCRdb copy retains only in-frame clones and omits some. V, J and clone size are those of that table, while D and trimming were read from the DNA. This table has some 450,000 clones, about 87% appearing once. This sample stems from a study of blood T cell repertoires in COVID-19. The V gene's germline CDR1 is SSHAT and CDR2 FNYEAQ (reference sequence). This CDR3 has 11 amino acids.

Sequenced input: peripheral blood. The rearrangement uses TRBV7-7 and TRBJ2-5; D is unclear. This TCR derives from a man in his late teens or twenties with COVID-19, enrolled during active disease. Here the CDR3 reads CASSSQETQYF. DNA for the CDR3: TGTGCTAGCAGCTCACAAGAGACCCAGTACTTC.